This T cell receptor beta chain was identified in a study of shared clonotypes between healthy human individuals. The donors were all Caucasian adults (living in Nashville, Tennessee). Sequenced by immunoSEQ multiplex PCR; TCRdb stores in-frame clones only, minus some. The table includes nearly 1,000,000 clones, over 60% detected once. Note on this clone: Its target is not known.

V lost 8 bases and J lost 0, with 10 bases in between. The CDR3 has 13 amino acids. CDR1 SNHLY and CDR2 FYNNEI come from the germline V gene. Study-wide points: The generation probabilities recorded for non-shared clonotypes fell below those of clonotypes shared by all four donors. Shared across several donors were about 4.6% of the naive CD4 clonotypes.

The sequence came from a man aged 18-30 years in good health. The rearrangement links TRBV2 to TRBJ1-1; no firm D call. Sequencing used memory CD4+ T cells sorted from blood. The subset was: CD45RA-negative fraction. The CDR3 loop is CASRPGMNTEAFF. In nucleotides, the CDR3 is TGTGCCAGCCGGCCCGGCATGAACACTGAAGCTTTCTTT.